This T cell receptor (beta chain) stems from a study of cytomegalovirus exposure and HLA in healthy donors (TCRdb year 2017). As for the study more broadly: An earlier analysis of roughly 630 of the donors reported 250 to 350 Gb of sequence data and 117 million unique TCR beta sequences from 150 million to 200 million T cells. In a later analysis, previously published TCR beta repertoires from several hundred donors were re-analyzed and high-resolution HLA genotyping was added so that TCR occurrence patterns could be studied. Genome-wide SNP genotypes for about three fifths of the roughly 700 donors were used in a later genetic analysis, which treated that subset as a discovery cohort. A separate validation cohort of about 110 different subjects was used in addition to the approximately 700-subject first cohort. The study profiled the T cell repertoires of hundreds of subjects by immunosequencing and related them to cytomegalovirus serostatus. To decide whether each TCR beta V gene segment behaved as functional or pseudogenic, an earlier analysis of 587 of the donors relied on high-throughput TCR beta sequencing. The study aimed to test whether signatures of past pathogen exposure could be identified by cataloging public T cell receptors. Of the 300 to 450 genotyped donors, more than 75% were placed in the genetic ancestry cluster associated with self-reported Caucasian donors. Around 320 gigabases of sequencing data and 80 million or so unique TCR sequences were included in an early release covering roughly 700 HLA-typed donors. HLA typing covered class I and class II loci at four-digit resolution. Donor age, sex, ethnicity and CMV serostatus were compiled alongside the repertoire data. The study combined high-throughput TCR immunosequencing, statistical association of individual TCRs with disease status, and machine learning to predict cytomegalovirus infection status. On average, around 230,000 unique TCR beta nucleotide sequences were sequenced per donor among some 430 genotyped donors of the cohort, with approximately 18% of those sequences being non-productive. The number of donors typed differed by locus, with roughly 620-630 for A, B, C, DRB1 and DQB1, more than 500 for DQA1, 606 for DPA1, and some 440 for DPB1. Because of strong linkage in the cohort, a few DR-DQ haplotypes were treated as single units for association and clustering. In the later analysis, no new phenotypic data were used to find candidate immune exposures; instead, reliance was placed on TCR beta sequences and their occurrence across donors. Every discovery cohort repertoire had been produced on one sequencing platform.

Overall study results and their limits: Most TCR sequences were seen in very few donors, while some public TCRs were found in many individuals. HLA typing was unavailable for some donors at each locus, so association tests used only the typed subset. For the cohort, immune exposure information was limited to CMV serostatus. The authors suggested that the approach could potentially be generalized to other disease states and immunological phenotypes. In an earlier analysis of some 640 of the donors, most TCR beta V segments were observed in productive rearrangements about 87% or about 30% of the time, broadly matching IMGT annotations. According to a later analysis, most CMV-associated TCR beta chains appeared to be HLA-restricted, and the HLA associations seemed to be driven largely by CMV exposure. A cluster of highly shared sequence variants was judged likely to represent a technical artifact of the sequencing pipeline. Compared with the roughly 670-donor mean, donors in an Asian-associated ancestry cluster had fewer N-insertions in productive TCRs, according to a later genetic analysis. Roughly uniform sequencing depth across donors was assumed in presence/absence analyses, although this assumption may not hold. In this cohort, only TCR beta chains were sequenced, and detectable features were limited by the absence of alpha or paired-chain data. Because counts were too low, about 18 rarely observed V segments, including chromosome 9 orphons, were excluded from the earlier analysis of fewer than 650 of the donors. The study gave a list of roughly 150 TCR beta chains associated with cytomegalovirus. Linkage disequilibrium might explain the correlated functional status among segregating V segments, but an unknown experimental factor could not be excluded. A further reported finding was that TCR beta sequences accurately predicted the HLA-A and HLA-B alleles for most subjects in the first cohort. A few of the identified cytomegalovirus-associated TCR beta chains were confirmed in vitro to be specific for cytomegalovirus antigens. Cytomegalovirus status was reported to be diagnosed by the classifier with high specificity and sensitivity in both the original and validation cohorts. At a false discovery rate of 0.05, a later analysis linked 16,951 TCR beta sequences to specific HLA alleles. In a later analysis, HLA-associated TCR beta chains were found to be more clonally expanded and to have lower generation probabilities than equally common non-associated chains. Several of the top co-occurrence clusters appeared to be linked to parvovirus B19, influenza, CMV and Epstein-Barr virus, according to a later analysis. A later analysis found that TCR association rates varied across HLA loci, with DRB1 alleles showing the most associated TCRs and HLA-C alleles the fewest. Some IMGT-functional V segments, including TRBV6-2 and TRBV6-3, could not be distinguished by the 87-base-pair reads and were therefore excluded. Strong co-occurrence of HLA alleles, especially DR and DQ, made assigning TCR associations to individual alleles difficult. An association between a missense DCLRE1C variant and V-gene and J-gene trimming of TCR beta chains was found in a later genetic analysis and replicated in an independent cohort.

Comment on this clone: It lacks a known antigen. No qualities accompany the bases; no much larger clone lies one base away.

Library preparation used the immunoSEQ multiplex PCR assay. For the multiplex PCR, a mixture combining 60 forward primers for TCR Vbeta segments and 13 reverse primers for TCR Jbeta segments was used. Amplification of the CDR3 region of rearranged TCR beta genes was performed with a multiplex PCR assay on genomic DNA. Amplified TCR beta libraries were sequenced as 87-base-pair reads on the Illumina HiSeq System. The original methods were these. Across the 666 repertoires, a later analysis counted tens of millions of unique TCR beta chains, 9.5 million to 13 million of which were shared by at least two donors. Raw reads were error-corrected and collapsed into unique sequences by a nearest-neighbor algorithm in which closely related sequences were merged to remove PCR and sequencing errors. V, D and J gene segments were assigned by aligning CDR3 sequences to IMGT reference sequences. For a sequence to be retained, at least a six-nucleotide match to both a V gene segment and a J gene segment was required. A rearrangement counted as productive if the CDR3 had no stop codons and remained in frame with V and J, and every other rearrangement counted as non-productive. Following IMGT convention, CDR3 was defined as the stretch from the second conserved V-encoded cysteine up to the conserved J-encoded phenylalanine. In an earlier analysis of around 570 of the donors, sequences lacking an unambiguous match to a single V gene segment were excluded. In an earlier analysis of roughly 500 of the donors, V segments were called functional above 56.7% productive rearrangements and were called segregating when the between-donor standard deviation exceeded 5%. A statistical classification framework was built to diagnose cytomegalovirus status from the catalog of TCR beta chain sequences. In a later analysis, V and J genes were assigned by comparing TCR nucleotide sequences against IMGT/GENE-DB human TR gene sequences. In a later analysis, CDR3 sequences and most-parsimonious VDJ recombination scenarios were assigned using the TCRdist pipeline. In a later analysis, each TCR beta chain was defined by its CDR3 amino acid sequence together with its V-gene family, and reads lacking a unique V-gene family were excluded. In a later analysis, 450 to 600 highly shared, low-generation-probability nucleotide sequences were removed to address suspected cross-contamination and a sequencing artifact. For each public chain, a later analysis derived a clonal expansion index from normalized ranks of inferred template counts within each repertoire. In a later analysis, generation probabilities were computed with a VDJ recombination model fitted to out-of-frame rearrangements, and the resulting probabilities were checked against IGoR. In a later analysis, hypergeometric tests were used to score TCR-TCR, TCR-HLA and TCR-CMV co-occurrence, with a repertoire-size bias correction applied to TCR pairs. To estimate false discovery rates, a later analysis permuted the HLA or CMV assignments 20 times. A later analysis grouped co-occurring TCRs with DBSCAN, adding TCRdist sequence similarity when clustering within HLA-allele-positive subsets. For co-occurrence clustering, repertoires with fewer than 30,000 or more than 120,000 public chains were excluded, along with roughly 5 repertoires with anomalous nucleotide sharing. What TCRdb holds here is the immuneACCESS table cut down to in-frame rearrangements. Part of the clones is not present; checked against another copy, under half of the missing clones reflect an unresolved V gene, and the others are unexplained. V and J calls and clone size are copied from that table; D and trimming were computed from the DNA. This sample holds tens of thousands of clones; more than 75% were observed only once. Over 1.5% of the sample is taken by the ten largest.

The cohort comprised 550 to 700 healthy bone marrow donors. Cohort members were all nominally healthy when sampled, although unrecorded immune exposures were likely present. The donor tested CMV seronegative and was one of the 352 seronegative cohort members. A peripheral blood sample was collected from each donor, and TCR beta sequencing was performed on peripheral blood mononuclear cells. Genomic DNA was extracted from the blood cell samples with the Qiagen DNeasy Blood Extraction Kit. Including the terminal cysteine and phenylalanine, the CDR3 comprises 11 residues. The DNA shown is the 33-base CDR3, in frame from base 1. Germline trimming amounts to 5 bases on V and 7 bases on J, with 1 as the count of junction bases outside the gene matches. The germline V gene sets CDR1 to SGHAT and CDR2 to FQNNGV.

This clonotype originated in a man younger than 30 in good health and CMV-seronegative. The material sequenced was PBMCs. This receptor chain uses TRBV11-2 and TRBJ2-7, with 8 bases matching TRBD2. For the CDR3, the sequence is CASSRGGEQYF. The DNA sequence follows: TGTGCCAGCAGCCGGGGGGGGGAGCAGTACTTC.